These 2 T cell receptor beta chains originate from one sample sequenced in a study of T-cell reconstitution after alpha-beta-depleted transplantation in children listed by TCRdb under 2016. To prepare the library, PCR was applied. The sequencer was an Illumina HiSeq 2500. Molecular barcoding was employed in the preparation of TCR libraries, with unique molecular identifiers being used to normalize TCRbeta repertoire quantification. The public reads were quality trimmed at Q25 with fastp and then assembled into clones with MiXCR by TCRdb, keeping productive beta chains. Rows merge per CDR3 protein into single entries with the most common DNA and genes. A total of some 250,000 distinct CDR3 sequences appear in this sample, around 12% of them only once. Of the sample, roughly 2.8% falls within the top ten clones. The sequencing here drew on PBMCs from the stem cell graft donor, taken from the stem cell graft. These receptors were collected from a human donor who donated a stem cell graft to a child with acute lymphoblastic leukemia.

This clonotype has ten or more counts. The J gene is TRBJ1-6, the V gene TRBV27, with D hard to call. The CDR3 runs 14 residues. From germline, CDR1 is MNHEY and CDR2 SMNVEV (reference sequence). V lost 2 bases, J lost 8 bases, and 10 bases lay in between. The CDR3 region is CASSLNPAHSPLHF. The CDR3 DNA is TGTGCCAGCAGTTTAAACCCTGCCCATTCACCCCTCCACTTT.

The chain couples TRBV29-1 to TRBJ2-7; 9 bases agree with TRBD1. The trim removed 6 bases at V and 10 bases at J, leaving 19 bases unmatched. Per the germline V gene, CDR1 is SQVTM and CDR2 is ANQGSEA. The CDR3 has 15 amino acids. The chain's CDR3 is CSVQRGQGPPTDQYF. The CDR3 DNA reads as TGCAGCGTGCAGAGAGGACAGGGGCCCCCTACAGATCAGTACTTC.